There are many counts of the clone carrying this TCR beta chain. The CDR3 covers 17 residues. Trimming pared 0 bases from V and 1 base from J, leaving 15 bases between. Per the germline V gene, CDR1 is MGHRA and CDR2 is YSYEKL. Clones were read by immunoSEQ multiplex PCR, and TCRdb kept only the in-frame ones, dropping some. The sample has about 960,000 clones, 76% seen once. This entry comes from a study of shared clonotypes between healthy human individuals. The sequencing input was memory CD4+ T cells sorted from blood. This sample's subset: CD45RA-negative fraction. V usage is TRBV4-1 and J usage is TRBJ1-2, with TRBD1 as a possible D gene (5 bases). The clonotype comes from a man aged 18 to 29 in good health. The CDR3 region has the DNA TGCGCCAGCAGCCAAGATCAGGGTTCACGCTATAACTATGGCTACACCTTC. This gives the protein CASSQDQGSRYNYGYTF.